The 20 T cell receptor beta chains given below trace back to one sample, sequenced in a study of vaccination and CD4 T cells after COVID-19. Each CDR3 protein gets one entry after TCRdb re-called the PCR reads with MiXCR. The sample carries some 20,000 distinct CDR3 sequences, under 60% recorded once. Sequenced here: CD4+ T cells from blood, sampled before SARS-CoV-2 vaccination. Every receptor here comes from a human donor who had recovered from COVID-19.

This chain uses TRBV6-1 with TRBJ1-2, with TRBD1 identical over 7 bases. V lost 6 bases to trimming and J lost 0 bases; unmatched junction nucleotides: 10. This CDR3 is 16 amino acids long. CDR1 and CDR2 from the germline V gene are MNHNS and SASEGT. The CDR3 region has the DNA TGTGCCAGCAGCCCACACGGGACAGAAACTAACTATGGCTACACCTTC. It specifies CASSPHGTETNYGYTF.

The chain employs TRBV2 and TRBJ2-7; D gene uncertain. The CDR3 sequence is 12 residues long. The germline V gene has CDR1 SNHLY and CDR2 FYNNEI. The V end lost 1 base, the J end lost 4 bases, and 5 bases lay between the germline ends. CDR3 DNA sequence: TGTGCCAGCAGTGAAGGCGCGTACGAGCAGTACTTC. Residues: CASSEGAYEQYF.

CDR3 amino acids: CASSLQRTSFFF. The DNA of the CDR3 is TGTGCCAGCAGTTTGCAAAGGACTAGCTTCTTCTTC. The chain employs TRBV12-3 or TRBV12-4 and TRBJ2-1; the match to TRBD2 covers 8 bases. The CDR3 is 12 residues long. Trimming cost V 3 bases and J 16 bases; bases outside gene matches: 8.

V is TRBV6-2 or TRBV6-3 and J is TRBJ1-1, with 10 bases lining up with TRBD1. V was clipped by 7 bases and J by 5 bases; unmatched bases: 4. Per the germline V gene, CDR1 is MNHEY and CDR2 is SVGEGT. This CDR3 spans 13 amino acids. Here the CDR3 DNA reads TGTGCCAGCATGGACAGGGGGAATACTGAAGCTTTCTTT. Encoded protein: CASMDRGNTEAFF.

J is TRBJ1-6 and V is TRBV30; 9 bases agree with TRBD1. This CDR3 has 14 amino acids. V shed 3 bases and J 10 bases; nucleotides not matched to a gene: 7. The germline CDR1 and CDR2 sequences are GTSNPN and SVGIG (reference sequence). CDR3 loop: CAWRGTGFRSPLHF. The CDR3 DNA is TGTGCCTGGAGGGGGACAGGGTTTAGGTCACCCCTCCACTTT.

The chain is built from TRBV10-3 and TRBJ1-1; unclear D gene. The CDR3 has 13 residues. With 4 bases removed from V and 1 base from J, the gap between germline ends came to 7 bases. Germline loops: CDR1 ENHRY, CDR2 SYGVKD. In nucleotides, the CDR3 is TGTGCCATCAGTGGGACCGGGAACACTGAAGCTTTCTTT. Translation: CAISGTGNTEAFF.

V usage is TRBV2 and J usage is TRBJ1-2; 9 bases map to TRBD1. The V gene end was trimmed by 6 bases and the J gene end by 4 bases; junction bases not matched to a gene: 6. Germline CDR1 and CDR2: SNHLY and FYNNEI. The CDR3 is 14 residues long. DNA for the CDR3: TGTGCCAGCAGGGAACAGGGGGCGGGCTATGGCTACACCTTC. Translated: CASREQGAGYGYTF.

This clonotype appeared a few times. The rearrangement links TRBV6-1 to TRBJ1-5; 10 nucleotides align to TRBD1. The V segment lost 5 bases and the J segment 6 bases; nucleotides outside the gene matches: 4. This CDR3 has 14 residues. Per germline, CDR1 MNHNS and CDR2 SASEGT. In DNA form, the CDR3 reads TGTGCCAGCAGTAGCGACAGGGGGCTTCAGCCCCAGCATTTT. Translating it yields CASSSDRGLQPQHF.

This clonotype was seen more than once but under ten times. The chain uses TRBV6-1 and TRBJ2-3; 12 positions agree with TRBD2. The CDR3 extends over 14 amino acids. Germline loops: CDR1 MNHNS, CDR2 SASEGT. The ends lost 6 bases at V and 4 bases at J; junction bases unmatched: 2. The CDR3 here is CASRSSGRADTQYF. Here the CDR3 DNA reads TGTGCCAGCAGATCTAGCGGGAGGGCAGATACGCAGTATTTT.

The gene calls are TRBV7-3 and TRBJ2-2; the D is unclear. The CDR3 consists of 14 residues. The ends were cut back, 4 bases at V and 6 bases at J, with 12 bases in the middle. The germline V gene encodes CDR1 SGHTA and CDR2 FQGTGA. CDR3 loop: CASSSIGSAGELFF. CDR3 DNA sequence: TGTGCCAGCAGCTCCATTGGATCGGCCGGGGAGCTGTTTTTT.

V gene TRBV6-5 combines with J gene TRBJ1-5; D unresolved. The CDR3 is made up of 13 amino acids. The V end lost 4 bases, the J end lost 4 bases, and 8 bases lay between the germline ends. CDR1 is MNHEY and CDR2 is SVGAGI in the germline V gene. Here the CDR3 reads CASSSLLNQPQHF. The DNA of the CDR3 is TGTGCCAGCAGTTCCCTCCTTAATCAGCCCCAGCATTTT.

The chain is built from TRBV30 and TRBJ1-6; 7 nucleotides align to TRBD1. J was trimmed by 7 bases and V by 2 bases; bases with no gene match: 11. The CDR3 length is 16 residues. Germline V lookup: CDR1 GTSNPN, CDR2 SVGIG (reference sequence). The CDR3 region has the DNA TGTGCCTGGAGTCGAGGCGACAGGGTCCAAAATTCACCCCTCCACTTT. It specifies CAWSRGDRVQNSPLHF.

This clonotype has more than one count but fewer than ten. The chain joins TRBV24-1 to TRBJ2-3, with TRBD2 identical over 10 bases. The CDR3 has 16 amino acids. V gave up 3 bases and J gave up 0 bases; unmatched junction bases: 2. Germline values: CDR1 KGHDR, CDR2 SFDVKD. Written as DNA, the CDR3 is TGTGCCACCAGTGATGTGACTAGCGGGAGCACAGATACGCAGTATTTT. Its translation is CATSDVTSGSTDTQYF.

This clonotype was counted only a few times. The V call is TRBV6-1, the J call TRBJ1-2; tentatively, D is TRBD1 (5 bases). The CDR3 covers 14 residues. V was clipped by 6 bases and J by 1 base, with 12 bases between them. Germline V gene lookup returns CDR1 MNHNS and CDR2 SASEGT. CDR3 in DNA: TGTGCCAGCAGGTCGCCAGGGAGTAACTATGGCTACACCTTC. Translated: CASRSPGSNYGYTF.

The chain joins TRBV7-9 to TRBJ1-6; D unresolved. The V gene lost 5 bases and the J gene lost 3 bases, with 8 bases spanning the gap. This CDR3 has 14 residues. The germline gives CDR1 SEHNR, CDR2 FQNEAQ (reference sequence). CDR3 region: CASSARDYNSPLHF. The CDR3 DNA sequence: TGTGCCAGCAGCGCCCGGGACTATAATTCACCCCTCCACTTT.

This chain joins TRBV20-1 and TRBJ2-2; maybe TRBD1 (5 bases). The CDR3 sequence is 14 residues long. Between the trimmed V and J ends, which lost 6 bases and 1 base, there was a span of 12 bases. Germline CDR1 reads DFQATT; CDR2 reads SNEGSKA (reference sequence). In DNA, the CDR3 is TGCAGTGCCCGATCCCAGGGGAACACCGGGGAGCTGTTTTTT. Its protein is CSARSQGNTGELFF.

The chain couples TRBV23-1 to TRBJ2-5, with D possibly matching TRBD1 (6 bases). TRBV23-1 is flagged as an ORF with uncertain function. The CDR3 sequence is 14 residues long. Trimming took 4 bases from V and 1 from J, leaving 10 bases between them. CDR3 bases: TGCGCCAGCAGTCGCAGGGGCTCCCAAGAGACCCAGTACTTC. Translated: CASSRRGSQETQYF.

The table lists this clonotype with a few counts. The rearrangement uses TRBV15 and TRBJ1-5; D remains unclear. Trimming took 0 bases from V and 4 from J, leaving 7 bases between them. This CDR3 spans 14 amino acids. Germline V gene lookup returns CDR1 LNHNV and CDR2 YYDKDF (reference sequence). CDR3 DNA: TGTGCCACCAGCAGAGAACAGTTGAATCAGCCCCAGCATTTT. Translation gives CATSREQLNQPQHF.

The CDR3 region is CSAERGNTDTQYF. The CDR3 DNA sequence: TGCAGTGCCGAGCGGGGCAACACAGATACGCAGTATTTT. V gene TRBV20-1 combines with J gene TRBJ2-3, with 7 bases lining up with TRBD2. The CDR3 consists of 13 residues. From germline, CDR1 is DFQATT and CDR2 SNEGSKA (reference sequence). The V gene end was trimmed by 6 bases and the J gene end by 2 bases; junction bases not matched to a gene: 5.

V is TRBV4-1 and J is TRBJ2-7; TRBD2 agrees at 12 bases. Losses at the gene ends were 1 base for V and 1 base for J; bases not matched to a gene: 11. From germline, CDR1 is MGHRA and CDR2 YSYEKL. CDR3 length: 19 residues. Here the CDR3 reads CASSQGLAGVTPVSYEQYF. In DNA, the CDR3 is TGCGCCAGCAGCCAAGGACTAGCGGGGGTGACGCCTGTATCCTACGAGCAGTACTTC.